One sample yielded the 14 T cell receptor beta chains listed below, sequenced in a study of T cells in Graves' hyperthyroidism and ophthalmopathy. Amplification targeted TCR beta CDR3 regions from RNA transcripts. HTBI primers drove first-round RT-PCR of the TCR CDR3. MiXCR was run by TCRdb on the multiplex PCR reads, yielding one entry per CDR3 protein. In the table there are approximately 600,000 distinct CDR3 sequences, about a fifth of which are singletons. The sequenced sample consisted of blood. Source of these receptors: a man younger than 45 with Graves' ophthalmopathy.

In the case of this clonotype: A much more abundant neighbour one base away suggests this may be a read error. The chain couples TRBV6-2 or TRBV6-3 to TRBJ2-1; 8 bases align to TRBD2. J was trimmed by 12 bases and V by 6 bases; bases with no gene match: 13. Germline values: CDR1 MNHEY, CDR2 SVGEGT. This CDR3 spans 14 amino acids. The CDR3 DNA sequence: TGTGCCAGCAGAAAGACCGGGACTAGTTTTTCGCAGTTCTTC. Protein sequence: CASRKTGTSFSQFF.

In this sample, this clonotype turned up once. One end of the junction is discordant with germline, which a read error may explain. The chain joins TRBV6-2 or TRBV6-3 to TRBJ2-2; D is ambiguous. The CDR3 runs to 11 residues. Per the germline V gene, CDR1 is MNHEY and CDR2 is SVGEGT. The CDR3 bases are TGCGCCAGCGAAACCTACCGGGAGCTGTTTTTT. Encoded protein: CASETYRELFF.

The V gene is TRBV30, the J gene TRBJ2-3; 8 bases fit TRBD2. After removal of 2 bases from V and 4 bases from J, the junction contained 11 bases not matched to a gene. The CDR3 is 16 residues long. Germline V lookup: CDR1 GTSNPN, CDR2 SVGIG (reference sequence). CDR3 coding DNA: TGTGCCTGGAGTCCGGGGGGAAGCGGGAGTTCAGATACGCAGTATTTT. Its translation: CAWSPGGSGSSDTQYF.

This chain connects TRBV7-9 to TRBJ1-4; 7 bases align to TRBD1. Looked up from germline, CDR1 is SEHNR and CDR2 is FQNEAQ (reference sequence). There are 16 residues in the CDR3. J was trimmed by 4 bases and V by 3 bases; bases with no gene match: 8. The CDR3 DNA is TGTGCCAGCAGCTTTCGTTTGGGACAGCGTAATGAAAAACTGTTTTTT. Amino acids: CASSFRLGQRNEKLFF.

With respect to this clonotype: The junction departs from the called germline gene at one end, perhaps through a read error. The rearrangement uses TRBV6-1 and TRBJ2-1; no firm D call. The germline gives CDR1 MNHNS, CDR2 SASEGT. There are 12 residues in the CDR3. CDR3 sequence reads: CASGDSLNEQFF. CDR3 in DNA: TGTGCCAGCGGTGATAGTTTGAATGAGCAGTTCTTC.

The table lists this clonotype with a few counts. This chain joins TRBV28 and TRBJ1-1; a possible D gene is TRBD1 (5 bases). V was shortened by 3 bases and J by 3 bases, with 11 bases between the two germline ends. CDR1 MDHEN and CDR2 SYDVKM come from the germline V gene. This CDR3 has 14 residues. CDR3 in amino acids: CASSLLGAHTEAFF. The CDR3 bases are TGTGCCAGCAGTTTGTTAGGGGCTCACACTGAAGCTTTCTTT.

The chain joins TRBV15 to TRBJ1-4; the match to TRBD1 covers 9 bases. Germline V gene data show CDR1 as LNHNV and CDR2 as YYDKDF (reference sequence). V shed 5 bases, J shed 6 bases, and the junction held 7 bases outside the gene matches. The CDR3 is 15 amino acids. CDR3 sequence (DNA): TGTGCCACCAGCTTACCCGGGACAGGGCATGAAAAACTGTTTTTT. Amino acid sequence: CATSLPGTGHEKLFF.

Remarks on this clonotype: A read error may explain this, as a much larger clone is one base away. DNA of the CDR3: TGTGCCAGCAGTAACAGGGGATACATGAACACTGGAGCTTTCTTT. Translating gives CASSNRGYMNTGAFF. The V and J genes are TRBV28 and TRBJ1-1; 7 bases agree with TRBD1. The CDR3 sequence is 15 residues long. The germline V gene encodes CDR1 MDHEN and CDR2 SYDVKM.

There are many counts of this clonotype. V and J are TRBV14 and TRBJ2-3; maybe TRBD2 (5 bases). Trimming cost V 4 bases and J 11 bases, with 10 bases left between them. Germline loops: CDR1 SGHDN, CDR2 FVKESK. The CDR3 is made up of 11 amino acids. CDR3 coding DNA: TGTGCCAGCAGCCCGGGGTTCATGCAGTATTTT. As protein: CASSPGFMQYF. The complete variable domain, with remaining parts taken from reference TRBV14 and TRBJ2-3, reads EAGVTQFPSHSVIEKGQTVTLRCDPISGHDNLYWYRRVMGKEIKFLLHFVKESKQDESGMPNNRFLAERTGGTYSTLKVQPAELEDSGVYFCASSPGFMQYFGPGTRLTVL.

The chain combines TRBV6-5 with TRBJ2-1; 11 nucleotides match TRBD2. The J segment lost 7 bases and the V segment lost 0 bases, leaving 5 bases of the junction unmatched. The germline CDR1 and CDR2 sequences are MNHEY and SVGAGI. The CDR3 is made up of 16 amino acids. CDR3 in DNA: TGTGCCAGCAGTTACTCGTGGACTAGCGGGTCGAATGAGCAGTTCTTC. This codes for CASSYSWTSGSNEQFF.

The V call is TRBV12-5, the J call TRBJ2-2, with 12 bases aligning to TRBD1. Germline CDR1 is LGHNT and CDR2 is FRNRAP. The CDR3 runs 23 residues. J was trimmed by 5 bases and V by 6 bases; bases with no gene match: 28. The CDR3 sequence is CASGGTLKTGTGGRGYQTGELFF. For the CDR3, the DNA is TGTGCTAGTGGCGGGACCCTTAAAACCGGGACAGGGGGCCGCGGTTATCAGACCGGGGAGCTGTTTTTT.

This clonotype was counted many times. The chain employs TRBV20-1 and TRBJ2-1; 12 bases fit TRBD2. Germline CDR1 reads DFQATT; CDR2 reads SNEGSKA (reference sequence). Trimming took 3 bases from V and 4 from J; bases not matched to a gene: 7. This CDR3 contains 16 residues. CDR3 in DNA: TGCAGTGCTAGTGAGGCTAGCGGGAGGGAATACAATGAGCAGTTCTTC. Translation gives CSASEASGREYNEQFF.

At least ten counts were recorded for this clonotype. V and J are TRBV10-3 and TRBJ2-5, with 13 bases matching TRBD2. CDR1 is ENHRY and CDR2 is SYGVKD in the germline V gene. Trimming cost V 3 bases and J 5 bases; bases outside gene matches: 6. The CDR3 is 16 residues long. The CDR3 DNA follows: TGTGCCATCAGTGACGGACTAGCGGGAGTTGGGGAGACCCAGTACTTC. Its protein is CAISDGLAGVGETQYF.

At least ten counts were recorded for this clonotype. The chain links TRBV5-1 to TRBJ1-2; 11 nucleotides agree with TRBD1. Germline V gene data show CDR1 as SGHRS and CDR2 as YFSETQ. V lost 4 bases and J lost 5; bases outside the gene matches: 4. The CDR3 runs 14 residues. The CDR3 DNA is TGCGCCAGCAGCCCCGGGACAGGGGGATATGGCTACACCTTC. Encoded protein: CASSPGTGGYGYTF.